Listed below are T cell receptor beta chains from one sample, sequenced in a study of T cells in Graves' hyperthyroidism and ophthalmopathy. TCRdb recomputed calls from the multiplex PCR reads with MiXCR, one row per CDR3 protein. The sample has about 570,000 distinct CDR3 sequences, 13% to 15% seen once. Specimen: blood. The receptors were sampled from a woman aged 40 to 55 with Graves' hyperthyroidism. Both conserved end residues are part of each CDR3. A D gene is named only where the DNA matches it firmly. A clone size is listed for some rows: how often the clone was seen (once, few, many), or a class if it is expanded.

clone size: many
D gene: TRBD2
V gene: TRBV7-9
J gene: TRBJ2-1
CDR3 protein: CASSSASGRSNEQFF
CDR3 DNA: TGTGCCAGCAGCTCCGCTAGCGGGAGGAGTAATGAGCAGTTCTTC

clone size: many
D gene: .
V gene: TRBV7-2
J gene: TRBJ2-2
CDR3 protein: CASSLVVGELFF
CDR3 DNA: TGTGCCAGCAGCTTAGTAGTCGGGGAGCTGTTTTTT

clone size: many
D gene: .
V gene: TRBV20-1
J gene: TRBJ1-1
CDR3 protein: CSATDRMNTEAFF
CDR3 DNA: TGCAGTGCAACCGACAGGATGAACACTGAAGCTTTCTTT

clone size: many
D gene: .
V gene: TRBV2
J gene: TRBJ2-3
CDR3 protein: CASSEVGLAITDTQYF
CDR3 DNA: TGTGCCAGCAGTGAAGTTGGGCTAGCCATCACAGATACGCAGTATTTT

clone size: many
D gene: TRBD1
V gene: TRBV24-1
J gene: TRBJ2-1
CDR3 protein: CATSDPGQGYFNEQFF
CDR3 DNA: TGTGCCACCAGTGATCCGGGACAGGGCTACTTCAATGAGCAGTTCTTC

clone size: few
D gene: TRBD2
V gene: TRBV3-1
J gene: TRBJ2-1
CDR3 protein: CASSSPRTSGENEQFF
CDR3 DNA: TGTGCCAGCAGTTCTCCACGCACTAGCGGAGAGAATGAGCAGTTCTTC

clone size: .
D gene: .
V gene: TRBV20-1
J gene: TRBJ2-3
CDR3 protein: CSARGSNGQYTDTQYF
CDR3 DNA: TGCAGTGCTAGAGGCAGCAACGGTCAATACACAGATACGCAGTATTTT

clone size: few
D gene: .
V gene: TRBV6-1
J gene: TRBJ1-6
CDR3 protein: CASTTGRTSSSYNSPLHF
CDR3 DNA: TGTGCCAGCACTACCGGGCGGACGTCCAGCTCCTATAATTCACCCCTCCACTTT

clone size: many
D gene: .
V gene: TRBV5-1
J gene: TRBJ2-2
CDR3 protein: CASTPQVSAGELFF
CDR3 DNA: TGCGCCAGCACCCCCCAAGTTTCTGCCGGGGAGCTGTTTTTT

clone size: few
D gene: .
V gene: TRBV25-1
J gene: TRBJ2-3
CDR3 protein: CASSERTERSTDTQYF
CDR3 DNA: TGTGCCAGCAGTGAGAGGACAGAAAGAAGCACAGATACGCAGTATTTT

clone size: .
D gene: .
V gene: TRBV7-3
J gene: TRBJ1-2
CDR3 protein: CASSPDPSGSYGYTF
CDR3 DNA: TGTGCCAGCAGCCCGGATCCCTCGGGCAGCTATGGCTACACCTTC

clone size: .
D gene: TRBD1
V gene: TRBV7-9
J gene: TRBJ2-7
CDR3 protein: CATRGTVSYEQYF
CDR3 DNA: TGTGCCACCCGTGGGACAGTCTCCTACGAGCAGTACTTC

clone size: many
D gene: .
V gene: TRBV12-3/TRBV12-4
J gene: TRBJ2-1
CDR3 protein: CASSFIAAYNEQFF
CDR3 DNA: TGTGCCAGCAGTTTTATAGCGGCCTACAATGAGCAGTTCTTC

clone size: .
D gene: TRBD1
V gene: TRBV20-1
J gene: TRBJ2-7
CDR3 protein: CSAPGQVAYEQYF
CDR3 DNA: TGCAGTGCTCCCGGACAGGTAGCCTACGAGCAGTACTTC

clone size: .
D gene: TRBD2
V gene: TRBV20-1
J gene: TRBJ2-5
CDR3 protein: CSAREEGTSGRKTQYF
CDR3 DNA: TGCAGTGCTAGAGAGGAGGGGACTAGCGGGAGAAAGACCCAGTACTTC

clone size: .
D gene: .
V gene: TRBV28
J gene: TRBJ1-1
CDR3 protein: CASTRLRGAANTEAFF
CDR3 DNA: TGTGCCAGCACCCGATTGAGGGGGGCAGCGAACACTGAAGCTTTCTTT

clone size: few
D gene: TRBD1
V gene: TRBV7-6
J gene: TRBJ1-5
CDR3 protein: CASSLDHRDRESLDQPQHF
CDR3 DNA: TGTGCCAGCAGCCTCGACCACCGGGACAGGGAAAGCCTGGATCAGCCCCAGCATTTT

clone size: .
D gene: TRBD2
V gene: TRBV19
J gene: TRBJ2-2
CDR3 protein: CASSIRLAGNTGELFF
CDR3 DNA: TGTGCCAGTAGTATCCGCCTAGCGGGGAACACCGGGGAGCTGTTTTTT

clone size: many
D gene: TRBD2
V gene: TRBV20-1
J gene: TRBJ2-7
CDR3 protein: CSARPAGGYEQYF
CDR3 DNA: TGCAGTGCTAGACCCGCGGGGGGCTACGAGCAGTACTTC

clone size: .
D gene: TRBD1
V gene: TRBV28
J gene: TRBJ1-4
CDR3 protein: CASSLSGSGGEKLFF
CDR3 DNA: TGTGCCAGCAGTTTATCCGGGTCAGGGGGAGAAAAACTGTTTTTT

clone size: many
D gene: .
V gene: TRBV20-1
J gene: TRBJ2-7
CDR3 protein: CSASAAYYEQYF
CDR3 DNA: TGCAGTGCTAGTGCGGCGTACTACGAGCAGTACTTC

clone size: .
D gene: TRBD2
V gene: TRBV20-1
J gene: TRBJ2-5
CDR3 protein: CSASTGGQETQYF
CDR3 DNA: TGCAGTGCTAGTACGGGAGGTCAAGAGACCCAGTACTTC

clone size: many
D gene: TRBD2
V gene: TRBV20-1
J gene: TRBJ2-7
CDR3 protein: CSARDSSGTYEQYF
CDR3 DNA: TGCAGTGCTAGAGATTCTAGCGGGACTTACGAGCAGTACTTC

clone size: many
D gene: .
V gene: TRBV27
J gene: TRBJ2-5
CDR3 protein: CASSLTLGETQYF
CDR3 DNA: TGTGCCAGCAGTTTGACACTGGGGGAGACCCAGTACTTC

clone size: many
D gene: TRBD1
V gene: TRBV28
J gene: TRBJ2-4
CDR3 protein: CASRQGTKNIQYF
CDR3 DNA: TGTGCCAGTAGACAGGGGACCAAAAACATTCAGTACTTC

clone size: few
D gene: TRBD1
V gene: TRBV11-2
J gene: TRBJ2-4
CDR3 protein: CASSPNPAGGSAKNIQYF
CDR3 DNA: TGTGCCAGCAGCCCAAATCCAGCAGGGGGCTCAGCCAAAAACATTCAGTACTTC

clone size: few
D gene: TRBD1
V gene: TRBV18
J gene: TRBJ1-2
CDR3 protein: CASSRTGLDYGYTF
CDR3 DNA: TGTGCCAGCTCACGGACAGGGTTAGACTATGGCTACACCTTC

clone size: many
D gene: TRBD1
V gene: TRBV18
J gene: TRBJ1-1
CDR3 protein: CASSLSLGQMNTEAFF
CDR3 DNA: TGTGCCAGCTCGCTTAGTCTGGGACAGATGAACACTGAAGCTTTCTTT

clone size: many
D gene: .
V gene: TRBV7-9
J gene: TRBJ1-4
CDR3 protein: CASSFLENPKLFF
CDR3 DNA: TGTGCCAGCAGCTTCCTGGAAAACCCGAAACTGTTTTTT

clone size: .
D gene: .
V gene: TRBV27
J gene: TRBJ2-1
CDR3 protein: CASSFSQGNEQFF
CDR3 DNA: TGTGCCAGCAGTTTTAGTCAGGGCAATGAGCAGTTCTTC

clone size: many
D gene: .
V gene: TRBV11-2
J gene: TRBJ2-2
CDR3 protein: CASSLAAYTGELFF
CDR3 DNA: TGTGCCAGCAGCTTAGCAGCGTACACCGGGGAGCTGTTTTTT

clone size: many
D gene: TRBD1
V gene: TRBV13
J gene: TRBJ1-2
CDR3 protein: CASSSDRENYGYTF
CDR3 DNA: TGTGCCAGCAGCTCGGACAGGGAGAACTATGGCTACACCTTC

clone size: many
D gene: TRBD1
V gene: TRBV2
J gene: TRBJ1-5
CDR3 protein: CASSAWTGRGQPQHF
CDR3 DNA: TGTGCCAGCAGTGCCTGGACAGGGAGAGGGCAGCCCCAGCATTTT

clone size: many
D gene: TRBD2
V gene: TRBV9
J gene: TRBJ2-1
CDR3 protein: CASSPGTTGSNEQFF
CDR3 DNA: TGTGCCAGCAGCCCCGGGACTACGGGGTCCAATGAGCAGTTCTTC

clone size: .
D gene: .
V gene: TRBV12-3/TRBV12-4
J gene: TRBJ1-2
CDR3 protein: CASGPAPNYGYTF
CDR3 DNA: TGTGCCAGCGGTCCGGCCCCGAACTATGGCTACACCTTC

clone size: many
D gene: .
V gene: TRBV5-1
J gene: TRBJ2-1
CDR3 protein: CASSLLSGSFNEQFF
CDR3 DNA: TGCGCCAGCAGCTTGTTGTCGGGGTCATTTAATGAGCAGTTCTTC

clone size: .
D gene: TRBD1
V gene: TRBV5-1
J gene: TRBJ1-1
CDR3 protein: CASSSRQGTNTEAFF
CDR3 DNA: TGCGCCAGCAGCTCAAGACAGGGGACGAACACTGAAGCTTTCTTT

clone size: many
D gene: TRBD1
V gene: TRBV5-1
J gene: TRBJ1-1
CDR3 protein: CASSYGDRDDTEAFF
CDR3 DNA: TGCGCCAGCAGCTATGGTGACAGGGACGACACTGAAGCTTTCTTT

clone size: many
D gene: .
V gene: TRBV28
J gene: TRBJ1-1
CDR3 protein: CASSSADQLNTEAFF
CDR3 DNA: TGTGCCAGCAGCTCGGCGGACCAACTGAACACTGAAGCTTTCTTT

clone size: many
D gene: TRBD1
V gene: TRBV28
J gene: TRBJ1-4
CDR3 protein: CASSLIQGHEKLFF
CDR3 DNA: TGTGCCAGCAGTTTAATACAGGGGCATGAAAAACTGTTTTTT

clone size: many
D gene: .
V gene: TRBV7-9
J gene: TRBJ2-1
CDR3 protein: CASSLKLHNEQFF
CDR3 DNA: TGTGCCAGCAGCTTAAAACTCCACAATGAGCAGTTCTTC